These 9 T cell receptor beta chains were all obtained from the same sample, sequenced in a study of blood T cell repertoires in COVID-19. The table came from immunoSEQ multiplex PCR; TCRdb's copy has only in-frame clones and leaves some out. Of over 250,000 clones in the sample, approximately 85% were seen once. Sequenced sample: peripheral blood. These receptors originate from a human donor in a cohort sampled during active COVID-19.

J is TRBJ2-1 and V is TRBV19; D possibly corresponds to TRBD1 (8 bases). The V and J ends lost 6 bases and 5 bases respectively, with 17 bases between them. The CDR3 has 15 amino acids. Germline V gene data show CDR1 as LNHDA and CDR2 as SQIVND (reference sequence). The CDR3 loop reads CASSLGTGGDNEQFF. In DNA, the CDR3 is TGTGCCAGTAGCCTGGGAACAGGGGGGGACAATGAGCAGTTCTTC.

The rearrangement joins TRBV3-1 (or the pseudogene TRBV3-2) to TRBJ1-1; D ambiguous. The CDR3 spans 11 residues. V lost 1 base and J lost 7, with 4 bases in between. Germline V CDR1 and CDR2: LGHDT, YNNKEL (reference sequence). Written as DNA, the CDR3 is TGTGCCAGCAGCCAAGCCCGTGAAGCTTTCTTT. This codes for CASSQAREAFF.

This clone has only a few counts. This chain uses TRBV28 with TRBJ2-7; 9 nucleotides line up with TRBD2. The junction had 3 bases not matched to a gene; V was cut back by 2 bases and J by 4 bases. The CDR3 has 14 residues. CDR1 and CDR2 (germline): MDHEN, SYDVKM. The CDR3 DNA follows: TGTGCCAGCAGTTTAGTTAGCGGGAGTTACGAGCAGTACTTC. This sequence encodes CASSLVSGSYEQYF.

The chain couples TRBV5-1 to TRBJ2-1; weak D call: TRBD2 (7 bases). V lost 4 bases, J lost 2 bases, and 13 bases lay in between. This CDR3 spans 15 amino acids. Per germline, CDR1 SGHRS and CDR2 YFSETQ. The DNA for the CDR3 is TGCGCCAGCAGCCCGGGGGGACAAACCTACAATGAGCAGTTCTTC. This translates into CASSPGGQTYNEQFF.

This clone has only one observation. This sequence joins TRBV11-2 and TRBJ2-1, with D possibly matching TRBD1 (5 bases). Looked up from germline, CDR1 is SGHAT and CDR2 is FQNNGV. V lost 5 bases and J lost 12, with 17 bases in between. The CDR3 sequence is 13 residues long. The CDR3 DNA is TGTGCCAGCAGCCCTGACTGGGCTAGGGGGCAGTTCTTC. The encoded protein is CASSPDWARGQFF.

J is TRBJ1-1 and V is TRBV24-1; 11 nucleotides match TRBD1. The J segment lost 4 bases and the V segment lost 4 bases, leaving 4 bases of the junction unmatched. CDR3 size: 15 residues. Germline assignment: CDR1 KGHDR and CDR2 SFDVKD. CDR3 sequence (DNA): TGTGCCACCAGTGACGGGACAGGGGGACGCACTGAAGCTTTCTTT. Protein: CATSDGTGGRTEAFF.

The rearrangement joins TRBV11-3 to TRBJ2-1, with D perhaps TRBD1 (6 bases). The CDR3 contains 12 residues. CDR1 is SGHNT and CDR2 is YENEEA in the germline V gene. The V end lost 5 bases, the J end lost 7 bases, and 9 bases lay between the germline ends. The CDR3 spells CASSIQGNEQFF. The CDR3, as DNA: TGTGCCAGCAGCATCCAGGGGAATGAGCAGTTCTTC.

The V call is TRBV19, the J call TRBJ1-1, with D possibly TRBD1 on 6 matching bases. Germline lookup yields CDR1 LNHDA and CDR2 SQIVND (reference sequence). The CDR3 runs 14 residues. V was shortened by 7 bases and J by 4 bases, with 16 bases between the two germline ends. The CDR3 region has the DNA TGTGCCAGTATGACTACCCTACAGGGCACTGAAGCTTTCTTT. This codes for CASMTTLQGTEAFF.

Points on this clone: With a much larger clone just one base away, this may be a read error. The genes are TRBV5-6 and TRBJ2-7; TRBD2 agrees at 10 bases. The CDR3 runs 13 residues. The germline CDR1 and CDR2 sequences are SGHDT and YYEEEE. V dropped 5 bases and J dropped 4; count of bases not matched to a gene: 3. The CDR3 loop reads CASSVAGGYEQYF. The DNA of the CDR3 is TGTGCCAGCAGTGTAGCGGGAGGTTACGAGCAGTACTTC.